A single sample is the source of the 20 T cell receptor beta chains below, sequenced in a study of OX40 agonist ivuxolimab in advanced cancers. The repertoire was sequenced with immunoSEQ multiplex PCR; TCRdb's copy has only in-frame clones and lacks some. The table has over 50,000 clones, around 86% seen once. The sample consisted of CD4+ or CD8+ T cells sorted from blood, taken in a trial of the OX40 agonist ivuxolimab. Every receptor here comes from an adult with an advanced solid tumor such as melanoma, head and neck, liver or kidney cancer.

The rearrangement uses TRBV18 and TRBJ2-3; no firm D call. CDR1 is KGHSH, CDR2 LQKENI, per germline. V was pared by 7 bases and J by 1 base, with 12 bases between. This CDR3 comprises 14 residues. CDR3 region: CASFNGAGTDTQYF. The CDR3 DNA reads as TGTGCCAGCTTCAACGGCGCAGGCACAGATACGCAGTATTTT. Full variable domain (rest looked up from reference TRBV18 and TRBJ2-3): NAGVMQNPRHLVRRRGQEARLRCSPMKGHSHVYWYRQLPEEGLKFMVYLQKENIIDESGMPKERFSAEFPKEGPSILRIQQVVRGDSAAYFCASFNGAGTDTQYFGPGTRLTVL.

V gene TRBV6-1 combines with J gene TRBJ2-5, with 7 bases lining up with TRBD2. The CDR3 has 17 amino acids. The germline V gene has CDR1 MNHNS and CDR2 SASEGT. The trim removed 2 bases at V and 5 bases at J, leaving 14 bases unmatched. CDR3 DNA: TGTGCCAGCAGTGAAAGGGTGGGGGGGATGTCCGATGAGACCCAGTACTTC. Translation gives CASSERVGGMSDETQYF.

The chain links TRBV4-1 to TRBJ1-4, with D maybe TRBD1 (5 bases). The V end lost 4 bases, the J end lost 8 bases, and 20 bases lay between the germline ends. The CDR3 has 16 residues. The germline gives CDR1 MGHRA, CDR2 YSYEKL. The DNA for the CDR3 is TGCGCCAGCAGCCTTCGGGAAGGGGTCGGCGACGAAAAACTGTTTTTT. This gives the protein CASSLREGVGDEKLFF.

V and J are TRBV15 and TRBJ2-1; D possibly uses TRBD1 or TRBD2 (6 bases each). CDR3 size: 15 residues. The V gene lost 5 bases and the J gene lost 7 bases, with 18 bases spanning the gap. CDR1 and CDR2 (germline): LNHNV, YYDKDF (reference sequence). The CDR3 coding sequence is TGTGCCACCAGCGGCCTCGGGGGCGCCCAGAATGAGCAGTTCTTC. This translates into CATSGLGGAQNEQFF.

In this sample, this clone turned up once. This chain joins TRBV5-4 and TRBJ1-2; the match to TRBD1 covers 10 bases. Germline loops: CDR1 SGHNT, CDR2 YYREEE (reference sequence). Unmatched junction bases numbered 7, after V lost 5 bases and J lost 0 bases. The CDR3 is 16 amino acids. For the CDR3, the DNA is TGTGCCAGCAGGCGTGGACAGGGGGAATCTAACTATGGCTACACCTTC. Its protein product is CASRRGQGESNYGYTF.

The CDR3 reads CASSPTGLSVTEAFF. The CDR3 DNA is TGTGCCAGCAGTCCCACTGGGCTTTCGGTCACTGAAGCTTTCTTT. This chain uses TRBV28 with TRBJ1-1; D unresolved. The CDR3 consists of 15 residues. The germline gives CDR1 MDHEN, CDR2 SYDVKM. V was shortened by 5 bases and J by 4 bases, with 17 bases between the two germline ends.

V gene TRBV10-1 combines with J gene TRBJ2-1; possibly TRBD2 for D (6 bases). V gave up 5 bases and J gave up 3 bases, with 14 bases separating them. Germline values: CDR1 WNHNN, CDR2 SYGVQD (reference sequence). CDR3 length equals 15 residues. As DNA, the CDR3 is TGCGCCAGCAGTCCTAGCGAGACCAACTACAATGAGCAGTTCTTC. Its translation: CASSPSETNYNEQFF.

The chain uses TRBV15 and TRBJ2-1, with D possibly matching TRBD2 (5 bases). The CDR3 consists of 16 residues. The V gene lost 0 bases and the J gene lost 0 bases, with 9 bases spanning the gap. Germline-derived CDR1 and CDR2 are LNHNV and YYDKDF (reference sequence). As DNA, the CDR3 is TGTGCCACCAGCAGAGATAGGCGGGCCTCCTACAATGAGCAGTTCTTC. Its protein product is CATSRDRRASYNEQFF.

V gene TRBV29-1 combines with J gene TRBJ2-7, with D uncertain. The CDR3 is 16 amino acids. Looked up from germline, CDR1 is SQVTM and CDR2 is ANQGSEA. The V end was cut by 2 bases, the J end by 0 bases, with 17 bases between. CDR3 region: CSVESPLLGSSYEQYF. CDR3 sequence (DNA): TGCAGCGTTGAATCCCCTCTCTTAGGCAGCTCCTACGAGCAGTACTTC.

The chain carries TRBV4-1 and TRBJ1-2; no clear D. The germline V gene encodes CDR1 MGHRA and CDR2 YSYEKL. The V gene lost 2 bases and the J gene lost 0 bases, with 13 bases spanning the gap. The CDR3 runs 16 residues. CDR3 DNA sequence: TGCGCCAGCAGCCAAACTTACGGGGTAGCTAACTATGGCTACACCTTC. Translation: CASSQTYGVANYGYTF.

The rearrangement links TRBV4-1 to TRBJ1-5, with a weak D call TRBD1 (6 bases). V was pared by 0 bases and J by 1 base, with 10 bases between. Germline V gene lookup returns CDR1 MGHRA and CDR2 YSYEKL. This CDR3 comprises 16 residues. In nucleotides, the CDR3 is TGCGCCAGCAGCCAAGATCAGGGGCAGAGCAATCAGCCCCAGCATTTT. Translated, it gives CASSQDQGQSNQPQHF.

The J gene is TRBJ2-3, the V gene TRBV13; D is uncertain. V lost 1 base and J lost 5, with 16 bases in between. CDR3 length: 16 residues. Germline CDR1 PRHDT, CDR2 FYEKMQ (reference sequence). CDR3 sequence reads: CASSLASTRGLDTQYF. The CDR3 nucleotides are TGTGCCAGCAGCTTAGCTAGTACCCGTGGATTAGATACGCAGTATTTT. Drawing the rest from reference TRBV13 and TRBJ2-3, the complete variable domain is AAGVIQSPRHLIKEKRETATLKCYPIPRHDTVYWYQQGPGQDPQFLISFYEKMQSDKGSIPDRFSAQQFSDYHSELNMSSLELGDSALYFCASSLASTRGLDTQYFGPGTRLTVL.

The chain recombines TRBV2 with TRBJ1-5, with a possible D match to TRBD1 (5 bases). This CDR3 spans 15 amino acids. Germline values: CDR1 SNHLY, CDR2 FYNNEI. With 6 bases removed from V and 0 bases from J, the gap between germline ends came to 12 bases. CDR3 in DNA: TGTGCCAGCAGCGAACAGGACCTTAGCAATCAGCCCCAGCATTTT. Translation: CASSEQDLSNQPQHF.

This chain joins TRBV10-2 and TRBJ2-1, with D perhaps matching TRBD1 or TRBD2 (6 bases each). Trimming took off 7 bases at V and 3 bases at J, with 19 bases between the two ends. The length of the CDR3 is 16 residues. Germline values: CDR1 WSHSY, CDR2 SAAADI. The CDR3 region is CASTGVGRLDYNEQFF. The CDR3 DNA is TGCGCCAGCACAGGGGTGGGCAGACTAGACTACAATGAGCAGTTCTTC.

This clone has just one count. The chain employs TRBV6-1 and TRBJ2-5, with TRBD1 matching 8 bases. Germline lookup yields CDR1 MNHNS and CDR2 SASEGT. CDR3 length: 15 amino acids. Losses at the gene ends were 8 bases for V and 2 bases for J; bases not matched to a gene: 10. This chain's CDR3 is CASADSGQAQETQYF. CDR3 DNA sequence: TGTGCCAGCGCCGACTCGGGACAGGCGCAAGAGACCCAGTACTTC.

The gene calls are TRBV6-5 and TRBJ2-7, with no clear D. CDR1 MNHEY and CDR2 SVGAGI come from the germline V gene. The ends were cut back, 5 bases at V and 5 bases at J, with 16 bases in the middle. The CDR3 length is 14 residues. The CDR3 nucleotides read TGTGCCAGCAGTCCCGGCTCTGGGCCCAACGAGCAGTACTTC. Translated: CASSPGSGPNEQYF.

The chain has TRBV5-1 and TRBJ2-1, with TRBD2 identical over 8 bases. V was clipped by 1 base and J by 8 bases; unmatched bases: 2. The CDR3 is made up of 13 amino acids. CDR1 and CDR2 from the germline V gene are SGHRS and YFSETQ. CDR3: CASSLNGGDEQFF. The CDR3 nucleotides read TGCGCCAGCAGCTTGAACGGGGGGGATGAGCAGTTCTTC.

The chain carries TRBV11-2 and TRBJ2-7; 10 positions match TRBD2. Germline values: CDR1 SGHAT, CDR2 FQNNGV. Trimming removed 3 bases from V and 5 bases from J; junction bases left unmatched: 4. This CDR3 contains 14 residues. The CDR3 nucleotides read TGTGCCAGCAGCTTGAGTCTAGCGGGAGACGAGCAGTACTTC. Translated: CASSLSLAGDEQYF.

The CDR3 is CASTSHETQYF. Written as DNA, the CDR3 is TGTGCCAGCACCTCCCATGAGACCCAGTACTTC. The rearrangement uses TRBV5-4 and TRBJ2-5; D is unclear. The length of the CDR3 is 11 residues. CDR1 is SGHNT, CDR2 YYREEE, per germline (reference sequence). The germline V and J ends were trimmed by 6 bases and 5 bases, with 8 bases remaining between them. Together with reference TRBV5-4 and TRBJ2-5, the CDR3 gives the full variable domain: ETGVTQSPTHLIKTRGQQVTLRCSSQSGHNTVSWYQQALGQGPQFIFQYYREEENGRGNFPPRFSGLQFPNYSSELNVNALELDDSALYLCASTSHETQYFGPGTRLLVL.

The V gene is TRBV9, the J gene TRBJ2-2, with 16 bases fitting TRBD2. The V and J ends lost 2 bases and 3 bases, in that order; junction bases with no gene match: 4. The CDR3 is made up of 18 amino acids. Germline lookup yields CDR1 SGDLS and CDR2 YYNGEE. The CDR3 sequence: CASSVGLAGGRDTGELFF. The CDR3 region has the DNA TGTGCCAGCAGCGTGGGACTAGCGGGAGGGCGGGACACCGGGGAGCTGTTTTTT.